This T cell receptor beta chain derives from a study of T cells in women clearing cervical HPV infection. This table comes from immunoSEQ multiplex PCR, and its TCRdb copy is limited to in-frame clones, with some not included. The listing contains more than 45,000 clones. This sequence was found in a woman aged 18 to 75 with a cervical HPV16 infection that either progressed to CIN3+ or cleared (not recorded which). The sample consisted of blood buffy coat.

The CDR3 reads CASSPGQAGYGYTF. CDR3 DNA (partial): TGCGCCAGCAGCCCCGGACAGGCTGGATATGGC. The V gene is TRBV5-1, the J gene TRBJ1-2; 7 bases are shared with TRBD1. The CDR3 goes on 3 residues after the read ends, and that part is filled in from the germline J gene. Trimming cost V 4 bases and J 5 bases; bases outside gene matches: 8. From germline, CDR1 is SGHRS and CDR2 YFSETQ. This CDR3 spans 14 amino acids.